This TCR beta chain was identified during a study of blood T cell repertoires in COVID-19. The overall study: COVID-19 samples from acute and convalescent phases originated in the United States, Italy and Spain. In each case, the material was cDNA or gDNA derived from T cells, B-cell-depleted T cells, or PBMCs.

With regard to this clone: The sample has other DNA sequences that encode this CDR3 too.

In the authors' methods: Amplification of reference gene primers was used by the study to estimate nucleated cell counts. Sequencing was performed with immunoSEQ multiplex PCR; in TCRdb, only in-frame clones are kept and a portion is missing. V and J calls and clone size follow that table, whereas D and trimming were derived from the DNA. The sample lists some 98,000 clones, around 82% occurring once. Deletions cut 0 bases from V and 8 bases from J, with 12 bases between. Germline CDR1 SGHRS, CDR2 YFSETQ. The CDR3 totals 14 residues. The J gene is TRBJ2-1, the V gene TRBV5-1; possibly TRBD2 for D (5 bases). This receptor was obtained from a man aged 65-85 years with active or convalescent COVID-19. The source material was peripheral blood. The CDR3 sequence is CASSLGLASDEQFF. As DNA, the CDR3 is TGCGCCAGCAGCTTGGGTCTAGCCAGCGATGAGCAGTTCTTC.